The 25 T cell receptor beta chains in this list originate from one sample, sequenced in a study of blood T cells in healthy people across ages. The use of a sample-barcoded 5' primer and a J-beta primer mix characterized a second PCR of about 7 to 12 cycles. TCRdb used MiXCR to reprocess the 5' RACE reads, holding one entry per CDR3 protein. The data hold about a million distinct CDR3 sequences, with 51% observed a single time. Material: blood. The receptor source for this set is a woman in her fifties or sixties in good health.

The genes are TRBV12-3 or TRBV12-4 and TRBJ2-5, with 7 nucleotides matching TRBD2. V shed 5 bases, J shed 5 bases, and the junction held 8 bases outside the gene matches. The CDR3 is 14 residues long. The CDR3 loop is CASSRHGGGETQYF. The CDR3, as DNA: TGTGCCAGCAGTCGACATGGGGGAGGGGAGACCCAGTACTTC.

V is TRBV3-1 and J is TRBJ2-5; D gene uncertain. The ends were cut back, 6 bases at V and 11 bases at J, with 13 bases in the middle. This CDR3 region has 11 residues. Germline CDR1 reads LGHDT; CDR2 reads YNNKEL (reference sequence). In DNA form, the CDR3 reads TGTGCCAGCAGTAAGACCCTAGAGCAGTACTTC. Translating gives CASSKTLEQYF.

CDR3 in DNA: TGTGCCAGCAGTAGGACGATTGGGGGGGTGCGGGCCTACGAGCAGTACTTC. Its translation is CASSRTIGGVRAYEQYF. The chain carries TRBV27 and TRBJ2-7; 7 nucleotides agree with TRBD2. The length of the CDR3 is 17 residues. The ends lost 5 bases at V and 2 bases at J; junction bases unmatched: 15. Germline V gives CDR1 MNHEY, CDR2 SMNVEV (reference sequence).

The genes are TRBV4-2 and TRBJ1-5; 9 nucleotides align to TRBD1. Germline V CDR1 and CDR2: LGHNA, YNFKEQ. V lost 3 bases, J lost 4 bases, and 7 bases stayed unmatched. CDR3 length: 16 residues. CDR3 amino acids: CASSHDYGTGNQPQHF. Written as DNA, the CDR3 is TGTGCCAGCAGCCACGATTACGGGACAGGGAATCAGCCCCAGCATTTT.

This chain connects TRBV10-1 to TRBJ2-7; 9 bases fit TRBD1. V dropped 5 bases and J dropped 6; count of bases not matched to a gene: 5. The CDR3 spans 13 residues. Germline CDR1 WNHNN, CDR2 SYGVQD (reference sequence). The CDR3 sequence: CASSPGTGIEQYF. CDR3 DNA sequence: TGCGCCAGCAGTCCCGGGACAGGGATCGAGCAGTACTTC.

In DNA, the CDR3 is TGCGCCACTGCCCCGGGGGGAGGACCTGATACGCAGTATTTT. Translating gives CATAPGGGPDTQYF. This rearrangement joins TRBV10-2 to TRBJ2-3, with 7 bases that match TRBD2. Trimming took 10 bases from V and 6 from J; bases not matched to a gene: 13. The CDR3 is 14 amino acids. Per the germline V gene, CDR1 is WSHSY and CDR2 is SAAADI.

The genes are TRBV4-2 and TRBJ2-1; TRBD2 agrees at 9 bases. The junction had 12 bases not matched to a gene; V was cut back by 1 base and J by 5 bases. Germline-derived CDR1 and CDR2 are LGHNA and YNFKEQ. CDR3 length: 18 residues. This chain's CDR3 is CASSQVGPGLAGNNEQFF. The CDR3 DNA reads as TGTGCCAGCAGCCAAGTAGGTCCGGGACTAGCTGGTAACAATGAGCAGTTCTTC.

This chain's CDR3 is CASSLLGAPNSPLHF. CDR3 DNA sequence: TGTGCCAGCAGCTTATTAGGGGCTCCCAATTCACCCCTCCACTTT. The J gene is TRBJ1-6, the V gene TRBV7-9, with D maybe TRBD1 (5 bases). V gave up 2 bases and J gave up 7 bases, with 12 bases separating them. This CDR3 region has 15 residues. The germline V gene has CDR1 SEHNR and CDR2 FQNEAQ (reference sequence).

This chain uses TRBV6-6 with TRBJ2-3, with D maybe TRBD2 (6 bases). Germline assignment: CDR1 MNHNY and CDR2 SVGAGI (reference sequence). Between the trimmed V and J ends, which lost 5 bases and 6 bases, there was a span of 21 bases. The CDR3 runs 16 residues. This CDR3 is CASSRSGTSLPDTQYF. In DNA form, the CDR3 reads TGTGCCAGCAGTCGATCCGGGACTTCGCTGCCGGATACGCAGTATTTT.

The sample holds a few counts of this clonotype. The chain employs TRBV2 and TRBJ2-3; 12 bases match TRBD2. CDR1 is SNHLY, CDR2 FYNNEI, per germline. V was clipped by 6 bases and J by 4 bases; unmatched bases: 5. The CDR3 is 15 amino acids. CDR3 region: CASRPSGRGADTQYF. In DNA form, the CDR3 reads TGTGCCAGCAGGCCTAGCGGGAGGGGTGCAGATACGCAGTATTTT.

Of note for this clonotype: A junction end diverges from the germline sequence, so it may reflect a read error. This chain connects TRBV25-1 to TRBJ1-2; TRBD1 matches at 7 bases. CDR1 MGHDK and CDR2 SYGVNS come from the germline V gene. The CDR3 covers 13 residues. In DNA, the CDR3 is TGTGCCAGCAGTGAGGACAGGTTCTATGGTTACACCTTC. This encodes CASSEDRFYGYTF.

This chain uses TRBV3-1 with TRBJ2-7; no definite D call. Germline-derived CDR1 and CDR2 are LGHDT and YNNKEL (reference sequence). Trimming cost V 0 bases and J 6 bases, with 12 bases left between them. The CDR3 has 14 residues. CDR3 in amino acids: CASSQDRGSFEQYF. The DNA for the CDR3 is TGTGCCAGCAGCCAAGATCGTGGAAGTTTCGAGCAGTACTTC.

This clonotype showed up just a few times. The chain carries TRBV6-2 or TRBV6-3 and TRBJ2-5; possibly TRBD2 for D (6 bases). The CDR3 is 16 residues long. V was trimmed by 2 bases and J by 2 bases, leaving 15 bases between them. From germline, CDR1 is MNHEY and CDR2 SVGEGT. CDR3 in DNA: TGTGCCAGCAGTTACGCACCTTGGAGGGGTCAAGAGACCCAGTACTTC. As protein: CASSYAPWRGQETQYF.

This clonotype was counted only a few times. V is TRBV6-6 and J is TRBJ2-4, with D possibly being TRBD1 (6 bases). The assigned J gene may be wrong: the sequence end matches TRBJ2-7 better. Germline V gene lookup returns CDR1 MNHNY and CDR2 SVGAGI (reference sequence). The CDR3 totals 14 residues. The CDR3 nucleotides are TGTGCCAGCAGTTCAGTGGACAGTTCCTACGAGCAGTACTTC. It codes for CASSSVDSSYEQYF.

V is TRBV24-1 and J is TRBJ2-3; tentatively, D is TRBD2 (5 bases). CDR3 length: 15 residues. The germline V gene encodes CDR1 KGHDR and CDR2 SFDVKD. V gave up 0 bases and J gave up 4 bases, with 10 bases separating them. The CDR3 nucleotides are TGTGCCACCAGTGATTTGGAACTAGGGTCAGATACGCAGTATTTT. Encoded protein: CATSDLELGSDTQYF.

This clonotype was seen only a few times. The chain links TRBV9 to TRBJ2-3; weak D call: TRBD2 (5 bases). CDR1 and CDR2 from the germline V gene are SGDLS and YYNGEE. The V end lost 0 bases, the J end lost 4 bases, and 9 bases lay between the germline ends. This CDR3 spans 14 amino acids. CDR3 sequence: CASSVEGEADTQYF. CDR3 in DNA: TGTGCCAGCAGCGTAGAGGGAGAAGCAGATACGCAGTATTTT.

This clonotype was observed a few times. The chain combines TRBV20-1 with TRBJ2-7; the match to TRBD2 covers 8 bases. J was trimmed by 0 bases and V by 0 bases; bases with no gene match: 10. This CDR3 region has 17 residues. CDR1 is DFQATT and CDR2 is SNEGSKA in the germline V gene (reference sequence). The chain's CDR3 is CSARDPMLLAVSYEQYF. The CDR3 coding sequence is TGCAGTGCTAGAGATCCGATGTTACTAGCGGTCTCCTACGAGCAGTACTTC.

This chain uses TRBV30 with TRBJ1-2; tentatively, D is TRBD1 (5 bases). The CDR3 spans 13 residues. V lost 2 bases and J 2 bases, leaving 9 bases between the germline ends. Per germline, CDR1 GTSNPN and CDR2 SVGIG (reference sequence). The CDR3 here is CAWSLQENYGYTF. DNA for the CDR3: TGTGCCTGGAGTCTACAGGAGAACTATGGCTACACCTTC.

This clonotype has only one observation. The chain carries TRBV6-5 and TRBJ2-5; 10 bases are shared with TRBD2. CDR3 length: 14 residues. J lost 6 bases, V lost 7 bases, and 8 bases had no gene match. Germline V gene sequence: CDR1 MNHEY, CDR2 SVGAGI. CDR3 DNA: TGTGCCAGCAACCAGCCTAGCGGGAGAAAGACCCAGTACTTC. Translating gives CASNQPSGRKTQYF.

V and J are TRBV7-8 and TRBJ2-4, with D possibly matching TRBD1 (5 bases). CDR1 is SGHVS, CDR2 FQNEAQ, per germline. The CDR3 runs 18 residues. The ends were cut back, 4 bases at V and 3 bases at J, with 22 bases in the middle. The CDR3 loop reads CASSSASRAGRVKNIQYF. CDR3 in DNA: TGTGCCAGCAGCTCAGCGTCTCGGGCAGGGCGTGTCAAAAACATTCAGTACTTC.

In this sample, this clonotype turned up many times. This sequence joins TRBV27 and TRBJ2-5, with D maybe TRBD1 (5 bases). Deletions cut 6 bases from V and 1 base from J, with 6 bases between. The germline gives CDR1 MNHEY, CDR2 SMNVEV (reference sequence). The CDR3 covers 12 residues. The CDR3 loop is CASSDSQETQYF. As DNA, the CDR3 is TGTGCCAGCAGCGACAGCCAAGAGACCCAGTACTTC.

The rearrangement joins TRBV20-1 to TRBJ2-3; the match to TRBD2 covers 10 bases. CDR3 length: 14 amino acids. Germline V gene data show CDR1 as DFQATT and CDR2 as SNEGSKA (reference sequence). J gave up 4 bases and V 7 bases, and 8 bases lay outside the gene matches. CDR3 loop: CSVGRTSGADTQYF. The CDR3 DNA reads as TGCAGTGTCGGAAGGACTAGCGGTGCAGATACGCAGTATTTT.

This clonotype was recorded many times. This chain links TRBV6-6 with TRBJ1-4; D is possibly TRBD1 (5 bases). Germline loops: CDR1 MNHNY, CDR2 SVGAGI (reference sequence). The CDR3 runs to 17 residues. Between the trimmed V and J ends, which lost 2 bases and 12 bases, there was a span of 25 bases. CDR3 in DNA: TGTGCCAGCAGTTACGGTGGGGGAGGGGCCCGAAGCGAGGAACTGTTTTTT. Translated, it gives CASSYGGGGARSEELFF.

The chain employs TRBV7-2 and TRBJ1-1, with D possibly TRBD1 on 5 matching bases. Trimming cost V 1 base and J 1 base, with 13 bases left between them. The germline V gene encodes CDR1 SGHTA and CDR2 FQGNSA. The CDR3 loop spans 16 amino acids. CDR3 in DNA: TGTGCCAGCAGCTTAGATTTCAGGGAATCGAACACTGAAGCTTTCTTT. Translating gives CASSLDFRESNTEAFF.

The J gene is TRBJ2-7, the V gene TRBV5-1, with D perhaps given as TRBD1 or TRBD2 (5 bases each). V lost 2 bases, J lost 0 bases, and 12 bases lay in between. This CDR3 contains 15 residues. From germline, CDR1 is SGHRS and CDR2 YFSETQ. CDR3 amino acids: CASSFLVGPSYEQYF. CDR3 bases: TGCGCCAGCAGCTTTTTGGTGGGACCCTCCTACGAGCAGTACTTC.